The clone carrying this TCR beta chain was observed a handful of times. Its target is not known. TCRdb passed the RT-PCR reads through MiXCR, listing each CDR3 protein once. This table holds about 530,000 distinct CDR3 sequences, over 10% found once. The CDR3 contains 18 residues. The ends lost 0 bases at V and 7 bases at J; junction bases unmatched: 12. Germline V gene lookup returns CDR1 LGHDT and CDR2 YNNKEL (reference sequence). The sample is drawn from a study of response to subunit inactivated influenza vaccine. The study, taken as a whole, reports: Every seasonal influenza vaccination brings in few new T cells, the authors suggested.

This material consisted of PBMCs from blood, taken roughly 46 days after vaccination. This sequence joins TRBV3-1 and TRBJ2-1; the match to TRBD2 covers 10 bases. This clonotype was sampled from a man aged 50 or older who received an inactivated influenza vaccine. The CDR3 coding sequence is TGTGCCAGCAGCCAAGACCTTCGAGGATTGGGACTAGCGAATGAGCAGTTCTTC. Translated: CASSQDLRGLGLANEQFF.